This TCR beta chain came from a study of patients and donors after allogeneic stem cell transplantation. TCRdb analysed the RT-PCR reads with MiXCR anew, one entry per CDR3 protein. The sample has about 160,000 distinct CDR3 sequences, roughly two fifths seen once; the top ten hold 40% to 55%. Per the germline V gene, CDR1 is SGDLS and CDR2 is YYNGEE. The ends lost 0 bases at V and 6 bases at J; junction bases unmatched: 4. The CDR3 has 16 amino acids. This TCR derives from a human donor who was either an allogeneic HSCT recipient or a stem cell or donor lymphocyte infusion donor (not recorded which). It is not recorded whose cells these are; they may come from a transplant donor. The chain has TRBV9 and TRBJ2-3; 13 bases match TRBD2. Specimen: blood, either unsorted or a sorted T cell fraction (not recorded which). The CDR3 DNA follows: TGTGCCAGCAGCGTAGAGGGACTAGCGGGGTACGATACGCAGTATTTT. This encodes CASSVEGLAGYDTQYF. The variable domain in full, completed from reference TRBV9 and TRBJ2-3, reads DSGVTQTPKHLITATGQRVTLRCSPRSGDLSVYWYQQSLDQGLQFLIQYYNGEERAKGNILERFSAQQFPDLHSELNLSSLELGDSALYFCASSVEGLAGYDTQYFGPGTRLTVL.